This T cell receptor beta chain derives from a study of identical twins. The V gene lost 4 bases and the J gene lost 5 bases, with 10 bases spanning the gap. Germline CDR1 SGHRS, CDR2 YFSETQ. The CDR3 has 12 residues. With template switching, a universal primer site was added, and the cDNA carried unique molecular identifiers. One entry per CDR3 protein results from TCRdb running MiXCR on the 5' RACE reads. Altogether roughly 630,000 distinct CDR3 sequences are present, 7.1% being singletons, with the ten largest covering approximately 1.5%. This clonotype has ten or more counts. These data were also filed under a second study, of yellow fever vaccine responses in identical twins.

The specimen was PBMCs. J is TRBJ2-7 and V is TRBV5-1; no clear D. The sequence was obtained from a woman aged 18-29 years in good health. This CDR3 is CASSTDADEQYF. Here the CDR3 DNA reads TGCGCCAGCAGCACAGACGCGGACGAGCAGTACTTC.